One T cell receptor beta chain is described in this entry. In the study's own analysis: Amplification from reference gene primers served as the basis for estimated nucleated cell counts. Assay used: immunoSEQ multiplex PCR; TCRdb lists only in-frame clones, some missing. D and trimming were read from the DNA, whereas the V and J calls and clone size are those reported in that table. In the table there are about 190,000 clones, 85% to 90% of which are singletons. This sample was taken from a study of blood T cell repertoires in COVID-19. This CDR3 is 16 amino acids long. The ends lost 4 bases at V and 5 bases at J; junction bases unmatched: 12. The germline CDR1 and CDR2 sequences are SGHRS and YFSETQ.

This clonotype originated in a man aged 50 or older with acute or convalescent COVID-19. V gene TRBV5-1 combines with J gene TRBJ1-2; TRBD1 aligns across 9 bases. The sequencing input was peripheral blood. Here the CDR3 reads CASSDKRTGAPYGYTF. Written as DNA, the CDR3 is TGCGCCAGCAGCGACAAAAGGACAGGGGCTCCTTATGGCTACACCTTC. Based on the CDR3 plus reference TRBV5-1 and TRBJ1-2, the full variable domain is KAGVTQTPRYLIKTRGQQVTLSCSPISGHRSVSWYQQTPGQGLQFLFEYFSETQRNKGNFPGRFSGRQFSNSRSEMNVSTLELGDSALYLCASSDKRTGAPYGYTFGSGTRLTVV.